These 18 T cell receptor beta chains came from one sample sequenced in a study of cytomegalovirus exposure and HLA in healthy donors. A multiplex PCR was run with 60 Vbeta primers and 13 Jbeta primers. The table came from immunoSEQ multiplex PCR; TCRdb's copy has only in-frame clones and leaves some out. The repertoire holds nearly 100,000 clones, with approximately 9% as singletons. Sequenced input: PBMCs. Receptors originate from a man aged 45-60 years in good health and CMV-seropositive.

The chain joins TRBV4-3 to TRBJ1-2; D gene ambiguous. This CDR3 spans 16 amino acids. The germline gives CDR1 LGHNA, CDR2 YSLEER. Trimming cost V 0 bases and J 2 bases, with 13 bases left between them. CDR3: CASSQEFTIRNYGYTF. As DNA, the CDR3 is TGCGCCAGCAGCCAAGAATTTACGATTCGGAACTATGGCTACACCTTC.

In this sample, this clone turned up a few times. J is TRBJ1-1 and V is TRBV6-4; D gene uncertain. V lost 4 bases to trimming and J lost 2 bases, with 8 bases between them. The CDR3 sequence is 13 residues long. Germline loops: CDR1 MRHNA, CDR2 SNTAGT. The CDR3 DNA sequence: TGTGCCAGCAGTGCGAACCTAAACACTGAAGCTTTCTTT. Translating it yields CASSANLNTEAFF.

This clone was seen more than once but under ten times. V is TRBV11-1 and J is TRBJ2-1, with 7 bases aligning to TRBD1. Germline V gene sequence: CDR1 SGHAT, CDR2 FQDESV (reference sequence). V shed 0 bases, J shed 4 bases, and the junction held 0 bases outside the gene matches. This CDR3 region has 14 residues. CDR3 sequence (DNA): TGTGCCAGCAGCTTAGCGGGACAGTACAATGAGCAGTTCTTC. It translates to CASSLAGQYNEQFF. Full variable domain (rest looked up from reference TRBV11-1 and TRBJ2-1): EAEVAQSPRYKITEKSQAVAFWCDPISGHATLYWYRQILGQGPELLVQFQDESVVDDSQLPKDRFSAERLKGVDSTLKIQPAELGDSAMYLCASSLAGQYNEQFFGPGTRLTVL.

This sequence joins TRBV7-8 and TRBJ2-7; 13 bases agree with TRBD2. The CDR3 runs 16 residues. Germline V gene sequence: CDR1 SGHVS, CDR2 FQNEAQ. Trimming took 0 bases from V and 8 from J; bases not matched to a gene: 7. In nucleotides, the CDR3 is TGTGCCAGCAGCTTAGCCCGGGGACTAGCGGGATCGAAGCAGTACTTC. Amino acid sequence: CASSLARGLAGSKQYF.

This clone turned up a few times. The CDR3 region is CASRRLAGGPGDTQYF. CDR3 in DNA: TGTGCCAGCAGACGACTAGCGGGAGGCCCTGGGGACACGCAGTATTTT. The chain employs TRBV6-9 and TRBJ2-3; 13 bases match TRBD2. The CDR3 covers 16 residues. Germline V CDR1 and CDR2: MNHGY, SVAAGI. Losses at the gene ends were 6 bases for V and 9 bases for J; bases not matched to a gene: 12.

The chain recombines TRBV10-3 with TRBJ2-6, with 8 bases aligning to TRBD1. Germline V lookup: CDR1 ENHRY, CDR2 SYGVKD. The CDR3 is 17 residues long. V trimming: 4 bases; J trimming: 0 bases; junction bases outside the gene matches: 5. The CDR3 is CAISGDRIYSGANVLTF. CDR3 DNA: TGTGCCATCAGTGGGGACAGGATATACTCTGGGGCCAACGTCCTGACTTTC.

This clone was seen more than once but under ten times. An end of the junction differs from the germline gene, which may be a read error. The gene calls are TRBV7-9 and TRBJ2-1; 9 bases are a match to TRBD2. There are 15 residues in the CDR3. Looked up from germline, CDR1 is SEHNR and CDR2 is FQNEAQ (reference sequence). The DNA of the CDR3 is TGTGCCAGCAGATTAGCGGGAGACTGGCTTTCCGAGCAGTTCTTC. Its translation is CASRLAGDWLSEQFF.

This clone was seen more than once but under ten times. The V call is TRBV5-1, the J call TRBJ2-7; a possible D gene is TRBD2 (6 bases). Germline values: CDR1 SGHRS, CDR2 YFSETQ. The CDR3 has 12 residues. Between the trimmed V and J ends, which lost 4 bases and 2 bases, there was a span of 7 bases. For the CDR3, the DNA is TGCGCCAGCAGCAGGACTACCTACGAGCAGTACTTC. Translating gives CASSRTTYEQYF.

The CDR3 region has the DNA TGTGCCAGCAGCTTTTCCGGCAGGGCGGGGGGTATGAACACTGAAGCTTTCTTT. Amino acid sequence: CASSFSGRAGGMNTEAFF. The V gene is TRBV7-8, the J gene TRBJ1-1, with D maybe TRBD1 (5 bases). Germline loops: CDR1 SGHVS, CDR2 FQNEAQ. V lost 3 bases to trimming and J lost 0 bases, with 20 bases between them. The CDR3 has 18 residues.

The genes are TRBV7-2 and TRBJ1-3; D remains ambiguous. Germline lookup yields CDR1 SGHTA and CDR2 FQGNSA. The CDR3 sequence is 15 residues long. V lost 5 bases and J lost 0, with 11 bases in between. The CDR3 DNA sequence: TGTGCCAGCAGCCTAAAGCCGGTCTCTGGAAACACCATATATTTT. Translated, it gives CASSLKPVSGNTIYF.

This clone showed up just a few times. The V gene is TRBV5-6, the J gene TRBJ2-5; D not certain. The tail of the sequence fits TRBJ2-7 better, so the J call may be wrong. The CDR3 has 12 residues. Germline assignment: CDR1 SGHDT and CDR2 YYEEEE. CDR3 region: CASSLTVHEQYF. The CDR3 DNA reads as TGTGCCAGCAGCTTAACGGTTCACGAGCAGTACTTC.

The V gene is TRBV19, the J gene TRBJ1-1; 7 positions agree with TRBD1. V dropped 8 bases and J dropped 5; count of bases not matched to a gene: 8. The CDR3 consists of 13 residues. Germline V gene sequence: CDR1 LNHDA, CDR2 SQIVND (reference sequence). DNA of the CDR3: TGTGCCAGTTCCAGGGGGGCTGTAACTGAAGCTTTCTTT. This sequence encodes CASSRGAVTEAFF.

The sample holds a few counts of this clone. The chain's CDR3 is CASSGGGPGAFF. The CDR3 bases are TGTGCCAGCAGTGGGGGGGGGCCCGGAGCTTTCTTT. J is TRBJ1-1 and V is TRBV2; tentatively, D is TRBD1 (6 bases). Trimming shortened V by 4 bases and J by 10 bases, and 13 bases separated the two germline ends. This CDR3 is built from 12 residues. CDR1 and CDR2 (germline): SNHLY, FYNNEI.

This clone was picked up a small number of times. This chain joins TRBV28 and TRBJ2-7; D possibly corresponds to TRBD2 (6 bases). The germline V and J ends were trimmed by 7 bases and 1 base, with 11 bases remaining between them. This CDR3 is built from 13 residues. Looked up from germline, CDR1 is MDHEN and CDR2 is SYDVKM. DNA of the CDR3: TGTGCCAGCACCATCGGGAGTTCCTACGAGCAGTACTTC. It translates to CASTIGSSYEQYF.

The V call is TRBV18, the J call TRBJ1-1; D unclear. The CDR3 consists of 13 residues. CDR1 and CDR2 (germline): KGHSH, LQKENI. V was clipped by 5 bases and J by 1 base, with 8 bases between them. DNA for the CDR3: TGTGCCAGCTCAATACAGACGAACACTGAAGCTTTCTTT. This encodes CASSIQTNTEAFF. The whole variable domain, remainder taken from reference TRBV18 and TRBJ1-1, is NAGVMQNPRHLVRRRGQEARLRCSPMKGHSHVYWYRQLPEEGLKFMVYLQKENIIDESGMPKERFSAEFPKEGPSILRIQQVVRGDSAAYFCASSIQTNTEAFFGQGTRLTVV.

Note on this clone: The sample carries other DNA sequences with the same CDR3. The chain links TRBV5-4 to TRBJ2-7, with TRBD2 as a possible D gene (5 bases). The CDR3 has 13 amino acids. Germline V gives CDR1 SGHNT, CDR2 YYREEE (reference sequence). Trimming stripped 3 bases from V and 0 bases from J, with 7 bases between. Here the CDR3 reads CASSSGLSYEQYF. The CDR3 DNA follows: TGTGCCAGCAGCTCCGGACTCTCCTACGAGCAGTACTTC.

This clone was recorded a few times. This chain links TRBV2 with TRBJ2-5, with D possibly TRBD2 on 5 matching bases. Looked up from germline, CDR1 is SNHLY and CDR2 is FYNNEI. Trimming cost V 4 bases and J 3 bases, with 12 bases left between them. The CDR3 consists of 14 residues. This chain's CDR3 is CASSAAGREETQYF. CDR3 nucleotides: TGTGCCAGCAGTGCTGCGGGCCGGGAAGAGACCCAGTACTTC.

This clone was detected only a few times. This chain joins TRBV27 and TRBJ1-1; possibly TRBD1 for D (5 bases). From germline, CDR1 is MNHEY and CDR2 SMNVEV (reference sequence). The CDR3 totals 15 residues. Deletions cut 1 base from V and 3 bases from J, with 12 bases between. CDR3 protein: CASSLFTGVDTEAFF. The CDR3 nucleotides are TGTGCCAGCAGTTTATTCACAGGAGTAGACACTGAAGCTTTCTTT.